This T cell receptor (beta chain) was sequenced for a study of blood T cell repertoires in COVID-19. In germline, CDR1 is SGHAT, CDR2 FQNNGV. The CDR3 contains 13 residues. V lost 4 bases to trimming and J lost 14 bases; unmatched junction nucleotides: 6. The table lists this clone with a count of one. Assay used: immunoSEQ multiplex PCR; TCRdb lists only in-frame clones, some missing. The table has approximately 170,000 clones, 85% to 90% seen once. Sequencing was performed on peripheral blood. The rearrangement uses TRBV11-2 and TRBJ1-6; TRBD1 agrees at 9 bases. The receptor was isolated from a man between 18 and 35 years old with active or convalescent COVID-19. The CDR3 region is CASSSDRGSTLHF. CDR3 in DNA: TGTGCCAGCAGCTCGGACAGGGGATCCACCCTCCACTTT. Variable domain in full (rest from reference TRBV11-2 and TRBJ1-6): EAGVAQSPRYKIIEKRQSVAFWCNPISGHATLYWYQQILGQGPKLLIQFQNNGVVDDSQLPKDRFSAERLKGVDSTLKIQPAKLEDSAVYLCASSSDRGSTLHFGNGTRLTVT.